The 28 T cell receptor beta chains below all came from one sample that was sequenced in a study of vaccination and CD4 T cells after COVID-19. Their antigens are not known. Treatment meaning: approximately 10-day PBMC culture with coronavirus spike peptide pools or control peptides (ViraFEST assay). Cultured CD4+ T cell DNA was sequenced using the Oncomine TCR Beta short-read assay. Each CDR3 protein gets one entry after TCRdb re-called the PCR reads with MiXCR. The sample has fewer than 20,000 distinct CDR3 sequences, around two fifths seen once. The specimen comprised CD4+ T cells from blood, cultured in vitro, sampled after SARS-CoV-2 vaccination. The receptors were gathered from a human donor who had recovered from COVID-19.

A few counts support this clonotype. The rearrangement links TRBV7-2 to TRBJ2-5; D is possibly TRBD1 (5 bases). V was clipped by 5 bases and J by 2 bases, with 18 bases between them. Germline CDR1 SGHTA, CDR2 FQGNSA. The CDR3 extends over 16 amino acids. The CDR3 is CASSPMWGRAQETQYF. The CDR3 DNA sequence: TGTGCCAGCAGCCCTATGTGGGGCAGGGCACAAGAGACCCAGTACTTC. The full variable domain, rest sourced from reference TRBV7-2 and TRBJ2-5, is GAGVSQSPSNKVTEKGKDVELRCDPISGHTALYWYRQSLGQGLEFLIYFQGNSAPDKSGLPSDRFSAERTGGSVSTLTIQRTQQEDSAVYLCASSPMWGRAQETQYFGPGTRLLVL.

The chain links TRBV7-8 to TRBJ2-2; 11 bases line up with TRBD2. V lost 0 bases, J lost 6 bases, and 3 bases stayed unmatched. Germline V gene lookup returns CDR1 SGHVS and CDR2 FQNEAQ. There are 16 residues in the CDR3. The CDR3 region has the DNA TGTGCCAGCAGCTTAGCTAGCGGGAGGGCCTCCGGGGAGCTGTTTTTT. Its protein product is CASSLASGRASGELFF.

This clonotype has just a few counts. This sequence joins TRBV10-3 and TRBJ2-5; 9 bases map to TRBD1. With V trimmed by 8 bases and J by 2 bases, 9 bases remained unmatched. The CDR3 covers 15 residues. CDR1 is ENHRY and CDR2 is SYGVKD in the germline V gene. CDR3 region: CAIAGQGRNQETQYF. The DNA of the CDR3 is TGTGCCATCGCGGGACAGGGTCGGAATCAAGAGACCCAGTACTTC.

The rearrangement joins TRBV7-9 to TRBJ2-5; D may be TRBD1 or TRBD2 (6 bases each). This CDR3 spans 14 amino acids. CDR1 SEHNR and CDR2 FQNEAQ come from the germline V gene (reference sequence). Trimming shortened V by 5 bases and J by 4 bases, and 14 bases separated the two germline ends. For the CDR3, the DNA is TGTGCCAGCAGCCCGGTCAGGGGAGGAGAGACCCAGTACTTC. Protein product: CASSPVRGGETQYF.

By its share, this clonotype is medium-sized. The chain uses TRBV20-1 and TRBJ2-2; 10 bases map to TRBD2. Trimming cost V 0 bases and J 3 bases; bases outside gene matches: 1. The CDR3 is 15 amino acids. Germline V gives CDR1 DFQATT, CDR2 SNEGSKA (reference sequence). The CDR3 loop is CSARDLAGDTGELFF. The CDR3, as DNA: TGCAGTGCTAGAGATCTAGCGGGAGACACCGGGGAGCTGTTTTTT.

By frequency in the sample, this clonotype is medium-sized (0.01 to 0.1%). The rearrangement links TRBV24-1 to TRBJ1-5; 8 nucleotides line up with TRBD1. V was pared by 4 bases and J by 2 bases, with 3 bases of the junction left unmatched. This CDR3 region has 15 residues. Germline values: CDR1 KGHDR, CDR2 SFDVKD. CDR3 nucleotide sequence: TGTGCCACCAGTGAGCAGGGGGCAGGCAATCAGCCCCAGCATTTT. Protein product: CATSEQGAGNQPQHF.

V is TRBV29-1 and J is TRBJ2-5; D uncertain. In germline, CDR1 is SQVTM, CDR2 ANQGSEA. This CDR3 region has 11 residues. Trimming cost V 4 bases and J 4 bases, with 7 bases left between them. CDR3 sequence reads: CSVVVRETQYF. The CDR3 DNA is TGCAGCGTTGTCGTCAGAGAGACCCAGTACTTC.

In this sample, this clonotype turned up once. The chain joins TRBV29-1 to TRBJ1-5; 10 bases align to TRBD1. The CDR3 extends over 15 amino acids. The V segment lost 0 bases and the J segment 2 bases; nucleotides outside the gene matches: 1. Germline values: CDR1 SQVTM, CDR2 ANQGSEA. CDR3 nucleotides: TGCAGCGTTGAAGACGGGACAGGGGGCAATCAGCCCCAGCATTTT. Translation gives CSVEDGTGGNQPQHF.

DNA of the CDR3: TGTGCCAGCAGTTTAACGGCTTCCTATCGCACAGATACGCAGTATTTT. This gives the protein CASSLTASYRTDTQYF. The chain couples TRBV27 to TRBJ2-3; D not certain. Trimming shortened V by 2 bases and J by 1 base, and 13 bases separated the two germline ends. The CDR3 consists of 16 residues. Germline V lookup: CDR1 MNHEY, CDR2 SMNVEV (reference sequence).

The chain links TRBV6-5 to TRBJ2-2; 8 nucleotides match TRBD2. This CDR3 spans 16 amino acids. Germline V lookup: CDR1 MNHEY, CDR2 SVGAGI. V was clipped by 3 bases and J by 1 base; unmatched bases: 4. CDR3 in amino acids: CASSYPGRVNTGELFF. The DNA of the CDR3 is TGTGCCAGCAGTTATCCCGGGAGGGTGAACACCGGGGAGCTGTTTTTT.

By frequency in the sample, this clonotype is large. The chain combines TRBV24-1 with TRBJ2-5, with D possibly TRBD1 on 6 matching bases. Germline V gene data show CDR1 as KGHDR and CDR2 as SFDVKD. Trimming removed 4 bases at V and 5 bases at J, with 16 bases between. This CDR3 has 15 amino acids. The CDR3: CATSDPLERGETQYF. The CDR3 DNA is TGTGCCACCAGTGACCCCCTTGAGAGGGGGGAGACCCAGTACTTC.

This clonotype came up a few times. The V and J genes are TRBV24-1 and TRBJ1-5, with a tentative D call TRBD1 (6 bases). V was pared by 6 bases and J by 6 bases, with 26 bases between. CDR1 is KGHDR, CDR2 SFDVKD, per germline. The CDR3 is 18 amino acids. The CDR3 DNA is TGTGCCACCAGTAAACCTCAAGAAAGGGAGGGGGAGGCTCAGCCCCAGCATTTT. Its translation is CATSKPQEREGEAQPQHF.

V gene TRBV5-1 combines with J gene TRBJ1-6; no clear D. The germline gives CDR1 SGHRS, CDR2 YFSETQ. V gave up 4 bases and J gave up 7 bases, with 12 bases separating them. This CDR3 has 14 amino acids. CDR3 nucleotide sequence: TGCGCCAGCAGCCCTCAGTTGGGGAATTCACCCCTCCACTTT. Translation: CASSPQLGNSPLHF.

The chain uses TRBV6-1 and TRBJ1-2; TRBD1 agrees at 7 bases. In germline, CDR1 is MNHNS, CDR2 SASEGT. The CDR3 totals 13 residues. The V gene end was trimmed by 4 bases and the J gene end by 7 bases; junction bases not matched to a gene: 6. The CDR3 here is CASSATGAGGYTF. The CDR3 DNA is TGTGCCAGCAGTGCCACAGGGGCTGGTGGCTACACCTTC.

The V and J genes are TRBV2 and TRBJ1-1; D might be TRBD1 (6 bases). The V end lost 8 bases, the J end lost 1 base, and 11 bases lay between the germline ends. Germline loops: CDR1 SNHLY, CDR2 FYNNEI. CDR3 length: 13 residues. CDR3 in amino acids: CASPGHQNTEAFF. The CDR3 DNA reads TGTGCCAGCCCGGGACACCAGAACACTGAAGCTTTCTTT.

The chain employs TRBV19 and TRBJ1-2, with D maybe TRBD1 (6 bases). Per germline, CDR1 LNHDA and CDR2 SQIVND (reference sequence). V was clipped by 7 bases and J by 7 bases, with 16 bases between them. This CDR3 comprises 13 residues. The CDR3 DNA follows: TGTGCCAGTACTCTCGGGGGGCCTCTTGGCTACACCTTC. Its protein product is CASTLGGPLGYTF.

This clonotype is medium-sized. The genes are TRBV18 and TRBJ2-7; 14 bases agree with TRBD2. The CDR3 totals 15 residues. In germline, CDR1 is KGHSH, CDR2 LQKENI. V gave up 5 bases and J gave up 4 bases; unmatched junction bases: 4. CDR3 in DNA: TGTGCCAGCTCAGCGACTAGCGGGGGGGAATACGAGCAGTACTTC. Protein sequence: CASSATSGGEYEQYF. The full variable domain, rest sourced from reference TRBV18 and TRBJ2-7, is NAGVMQNPRHLVRRRGQEARLRCSPMKGHSHVYWYRQLPEEGLKFMVYLQKENIIDESGMPKERFSAEFPKEGPSILRIQQVVRGDSAAYFCASSATSGGEYEQYFGPGTRLTVT.

V usage is TRBV14 and J usage is TRBJ2-2; unclear D gene. V was pared by 2 bases and J by 1 base, with 5 bases between. The CDR3 is made up of 14 amino acids. Germline V gene data show CDR1 as SGHDN and CDR2 as FVKESK. The DNA for the CDR3 is TGTGCCAGCAGCCAAACGGTGAACACCGGGGAGCTGTTTTTT. Protein sequence: CASSQTVNTGELFF.

This clonotype has only a few counts. The genes are TRBV6-1 and TRBJ1-2; D unclear. Germline values: CDR1 MNHNS, CDR2 SASEGT. The CDR3 spans 14 residues. V lost 6 bases, J lost 4 bases, and 15 bases lay in between. CDR3 region: CASRSRSSLYGYTF. As DNA, the CDR3 is TGTGCCAGCAGATCCCGGTCATCACTCTATGGCTACACCTTC.

This clonotype came up a few times. The rearrangement uses TRBV7-2 and TRBJ1-5, with 7 bases lining up with TRBD1. J gave up 4 bases and V 5 bases, and 2 bases lay outside the gene matches. CDR1 and CDR2 from the germline V gene are SGHTA and FQGNSA. CDR3 length: 13 amino acids. Here the CDR3 reads CASSPQGNQPQHF. DNA of the CDR3: TGTGCCAGCAGCCCACAGGGGAATCAGCCCCAGCATTTT.

The V call is TRBV6-1, the J call TRBJ1-2; 9 nucleotides line up with TRBD1. Germline assignment: CDR1 MNHNS and CDR2 SASEGT. V was clipped by 5 bases and J by 6 bases; unmatched bases: 7. The CDR3 runs to 14 residues. CDR3 loop: CASSRAGTGNGYTF. The CDR3 bases are TGTGCCAGCAGTCGCGCCGGGACAGGGAATGGCTACACCTTC.

This clonotype was counted a few times. The chain has TRBV12-1 and TRBJ1-1. TRBV12-1 is a known pseudogene. The CDR3 spans 16 residues. In DNA form, the CDR3 reads TGTGCCAGCAGCTCTTACAGGGCCCAGCGACCATCTGAAGCTTTCTTT. It codes for CASSSYRAQRPSEAFF.

This clonotype turned up a few times. The V call is TRBV7-9, the J call TRBJ2-2, with 9 bases matching TRBD2. The CDR3 is 20 amino acids. V gave up 4 bases and J gave up 1 base; unmatched junction bases: 16. Germline loops: CDR1 SEHNR, CDR2 FQNEAQ (reference sequence). CDR3 protein: CASSSPPPREGEENTGELFF. CDR3 DNA: TGTGCCAGCAGCTCCCCCCCCCCGCGGGAGGGTGAAGAGAACACCGGGGAGCTGTTTTTT.

This clonotype was recorded a few times. This chain connects TRBV15 to TRBJ2-2, with TRBD2 matching 10 bases. CDR3 size: 16 residues. Germline-derived CDR1 and CDR2 are LNHNV and YYDKDF (reference sequence). V was clipped by 3 bases and J by 5 bases; unmatched bases: 6. Here the CDR3 DNA reads TGTGCCACCAGCAGTCTAGCGGGAGCTCGGACCGGGGAGCTGTTTTTT. Amino acid sequence: CATSSLAGARTGELFF.

The V gene is TRBV28, the J gene TRBJ2-7, with a weak D call TRBD2 (5 bases). The germline V and J ends were trimmed by 3 bases and 1 base, with 7 bases remaining between them. The germline gives CDR1 MDHEN, CDR2 SYDVKM. The CDR3 length is 13 residues. CDR3 amino acids: CASSFSGSYEQYF. As DNA, the CDR3 is TGTGCCAGCAGTTTCTCGGGGTCCTACGAGCAGTACTTC.

This chain's CDR3 is CSVEGQVNGYTF. In nucleotides, the CDR3 is TGCAGCGTTGAGGGACAGGTTAATGGCTACACCTTC. The chain joins TRBV29-1 to TRBJ1-2; 8 bases line up with TRBD1. The germline gives CDR1 SQVTM, CDR2 ANQGSEA. The CDR3 is 12 amino acids. V was clipped by 3 bases and J by 6 bases; unmatched bases: 3.

The chain uses TRBV5-1 and TRBJ1-4, with a tentative D call TRBD1 (5 bases). Germline-derived CDR1 and CDR2 are SGHRS and YFSETQ. This CDR3 contains 13 residues. Trimming left V 6 bases short and J 7 bases short, with 13 bases between. In DNA, the CDR3 is TGCGCCAGCAAGCGGGGGGTGCGTGAAAAACTGTTTTTT. Protein: CASKRGVREKLFF.

A word on this clonotype: A read error is likely, as this CDR3 ends without the conserved phenylalanine or tryptophan. No DNA is shown, since the ends of the CDR3 on it are uncertain; the CDR3 is the one TCRdb lists. The V and J genes are TRBV7-9 and TRBJ2-1; the D segment call TRBD2 is taken from the table without a DNA check. CDR1 is SEHNR, CDR2 FQNEAQ, per germline (reference sequence). The CDR3 spans 12 residues, counting both ends. This CDR3 is CASSLGPGLVFL.